Following are 21 T cell receptor beta chains from one sample sequenced in a study of CD8+CD57+ T cells in acquired aplastic anemia. TCR beta VDJ combinations and CDR3 sequences were profiled from genomic DNA. TCRdb recomputed calls from the reads with MiXCR, one row per CDR3 protein. The repertoire includes approximately 200,000 distinct CDR3 sequences, about half of them detected once, and approximately 15% sits in the top ten. Material: sorted CD4+, CD8+, or CD8+CD57+ T cells (not recorded which) from PBMCs. All receptors come from a human donor in good health, serving as a control.

The gene calls are TRBV7-9 and TRBJ1-2; 7 bases line up with TRBD1. Germline V gives CDR1 SEHNR, CDR2 FQNEAQ (reference sequence). This CDR3 has 17 amino acids. V dropped 5 bases and J dropped 6; count of bases not matched to a gene: 18. The CDR3: CASSGLDDREEIDGYTF. The CDR3 region has the DNA TGTGCCAGCAGCGGACTGGATGACAGGGAAGAAATTGATGGCTACACCTTC.

This clonotype was counted many times. This chain joins TRBV12-3 or TRBV12-4 and TRBJ1-2; D not certain. The CDR3 loop spans 13 amino acids. V was clipped by 5 bases and J by 8 bases, with 15 bases between them. CDR3 nucleotides: TGTGCCAGCAGTGCCCCCCTGTCGGGCGGCTACACCTTC. It specifies CASSAPLSGGYTF.

This clonotype has ten or more counts. The chain employs TRBV7-9 and TRBJ1-1; D remains ambiguous. The CDR3 length is 12 residues. Germline-derived CDR1 and CDR2 are SEHNR and FQNEAQ (reference sequence). V was trimmed by 5 bases and J by 8 bases, leaving 12 bases between them. CDR3 residues: CASSPLTEEAFF. In DNA form, the CDR3 reads TGTGCCAGCAGCCCCCTGACTGAAGAAGCTTTCTTT.

This clonotype was detected many times. J is TRBJ2-5 and V is TRBV29-1, with TRBD2 identical over 12 bases. The CDR3 loop spans 13 amino acids. Germline V lookup: CDR1 SQVTM, CDR2 ANQGSEA. Losses at the gene ends were 3 bases for V and 4 bases for J; bases not matched to a gene: 0. CDR3 sequence (DNA): TGCAGCGTTGAGACTAGCGGGGGAGAGACCCAGTACTTC. As protein: CSVETSGGETQYF.

In its sample, this clonotype was seen a few times. J is TRBJ1-2 and V is TRBV5-4; D unclear. This CDR3 comprises 13 residues. The V end lost 1 base, the J end lost 6 bases, and 10 bases lay between the germline ends. CDR1 and CDR2 from the germline V gene are SGHNT and YYREEE (reference sequence). The CDR3 protein is CASSLRRRDGYTF. As DNA, the CDR3 is TGTGCCAGCAGCTTGAGGCGAAGGGATGGCTACACCTTC.

The V call is TRBV7-6, the J call TRBJ2-1; 14 positions agree with TRBD2. The V and J ends lost 5 bases and 5 bases, in that order; junction bases with no gene match: 8. CDR1 and CDR2 from the germline V gene are SGHVS and FNYEAQ. The CDR3 runs to 17 residues. CDR3 coding DNA: TGTGCCAGCAGCAGACTAGCGGGGGGGCTAAGTGACAATGAGCAGTTCTTC. The encoded protein is CASSRLAGGLSDNEQFF.

The V gene is TRBV6-4, the J gene TRBJ2-2; D perhaps matches TRBD1 (5 bases). CDR3 size: 14 residues. In germline, CDR1 is MRHNA, CDR2 SNTAGT. Trimming removed 3 bases at V and 3 bases at J, with 8 bases between. Here the CDR3 DNA reads TGTGCCAGCAGTGAAGTAGGGGACACCGGGGAGCTGTTTTTT. It encodes CASSEVGDTGELFF.

V is TRBV6-6 and J is TRBJ2-7; 10 bases are a match to TRBD1. After removal of 10 bases from V and 6 bases from J, the junction contained 15 bases not matched to a gene. The germline V gene has CDR1 MNHNY and CDR2 SVGAGI (reference sequence). The CDR3 is 15 residues long. The CDR3, as DNA: TGTGCCACCTCTGGGCCGGGACAGGGGTCGAGCGAGCAGTACGTC. Translation gives CATSGPGQGSSEQYV.

Comment on this clonotype: A read error may be the cause here, since a much bigger clone is one base away. The genes are TRBV6-2 or TRBV6-3 and TRBJ2-2; the D gene is possibly TRBD2 (6 bases). Germline-derived CDR1 and CDR2 are MNHEY and SVGEGT. This CDR3 has 15 residues. The CDR3 sequence: CASSYMLREGGELVF. In DNA, the CDR3 is TGTGCCAGCAGTTACATGCTACGGGAAGGCGGGGAGCTGGTTTTT.

This clonotype was counted at least ten times. The CDR3 loop is CASSARQGFGYTF. As DNA, the CDR3 is TGTGCCAGCAGTGCCCGACAGGGGTTCGGCTACACCTTC. The rearrangement joins TRBV27 to TRBJ1-2, with TRBD1 matching 8 bases. The CDR3 runs 13 residues. Germline V lookup: CDR1 MNHEY, CDR2 SMNVEV (reference sequence). J was trimmed by 8 bases and V by 5 bases; bases with no gene match: 7.

This clonotype was counted ten times or more. The chain is built from TRBV4-1 and TRBJ1-3, with a possible D match to TRBD1 (6 bases). Trimming removed 2 bases at V and 1 base at J, with 12 bases between. Germline-derived CDR1 and CDR2 are MGHRA and YSYEKL. This CDR3 has 16 amino acids. CDR3 coding DNA: TGCGCCAGCAGCCAAAACCCGGACAGATCTGGAAACACCATATATTTT. This gives the protein CASSQNPDRSGNTIYF.

This clonotype was counted only a few times. Possible read error: a much larger clone is one base away. This sequence joins TRBV6-1 and TRBJ2-1, with D uncertain. With 1 base removed from V and 0 bases from J, the gap between germline ends came to 7 bases. CDR3 size: 15 residues. Germline V lookup: CDR1 MNHNS, CDR2 SASEGT. This chain's CDR3 is CASSEGMGSYNEQFF. CDR3 DNA sequence: TGTGCCAGCAGTGAAGGGATGGGCTCCTACAATGAGCAGTTCTTC.

V and J are TRBV10-3 and TRBJ1-2; the D gene is possibly TRBD1 (5 bases). Germline values: CDR1 ENHRY, CDR2 SYGVKD. Deletions cut 2 bases from V and 0 bases from J, with 7 bases between. The CDR3 is 14 residues long. The CDR3 bases are TGTGCCATCAGTGAGGACAGCACTAACTATGGCTACACCTTC. Its translation: CAISEDSTNYGYTF.

Worth noting for this clonotype: A read error may explain this, as a much larger clone is one base away. The chain employs TRBV7-2 and TRBJ1-1; TRBD1 agrees at 10 bases. This CDR3 has 19 residues. Germline CDR1 and CDR2: SGHTA and FQGNSA. DNA of the CDR3: TGTGCCAGCATCTTAGCGCAAGGTTGGACAGGGGGGGGATGGGGGGAAGCTTTCTTT. This codes for CASILAQGWTGGGWGEAFF.

J is TRBJ2-7 and V is TRBV2, with D maybe TRBD1 (5 bases). Trimming took 2 bases from V and 3 from J, leaving 14 bases between them. The CDR3 spans 15 residues. CDR1 is SNHLY and CDR2 is FYNNEI in the germline V gene. In DNA, the CDR3 is TGTGCCAGCAGTGAACCGCGACAGAATAGCTACGAGCAGTACTTC. Its protein is CASSEPRQNSYEQYF.

This chain joins TRBV19 and TRBJ2-7, with 10 bases lining up with TRBD2. The V and J ends lost 5 bases and 2 bases, in that order; junction bases with no gene match: 6. CDR1 is LNHDA, CDR2 SQIVND, per germline (reference sequence). The CDR3 is 15 amino acids. DNA of the CDR3: TGTGCCAGTAGTTTTAGCGGGGGGCCGCCCTACGAGCAGTACTTC. This translates into CASSFSGGPPYEQYF.

For this clonotype: One end of the junction varies from germline; a read error may be responsible. V and J are TRBV29-1 and TRBJ1-1; perhaps TRBD1 as D (5 bases). Germline values: CDR1 SQVTM, CDR2 ANQGSEA. CDR3 size: 14 residues. The CDR3 sequence is CGVVTPRGGAEDFF. DNA for the CDR3: TGCGGCGTTGTAACCCCTCGAGGCGGGGCTGAAGATTTCTTT.

As DNA, the CDR3 is TGTGCCACCAGTGAGGCCGGGACTCGTTCCTTTGTCTACGAGCAGTACTTC. Translated: CATSEAGTRSFVYEQYF. The chain joins TRBV24-1 to TRBJ2-7; tentative D call: TRBD2 (6 bases). There are 17 residues in the CDR3. Trimming took off 4 bases at V and 3 bases at J, with 21 bases between the two ends. CDR1 KGHDR and CDR2 SFDVKD come from the germline V gene.

J is TRBJ2-7 and V is TRBV15, with a possible D match to TRBD2 (5 bases). Between the trimmed V and J ends, which lost 3 bases and 6 bases, there was a span of 12 bases. The CDR3 contains 13 residues. Germline lookup yields CDR1 LNHNV and CDR2 YYDKDF (reference sequence). CDR3 loop: CATSSPSRVEQYF. CDR3 nucleotides: TGTGCCACCAGCAGCCCCTCGAGGGTCGAGCAGTACTTC.

This clonotype was counted only a few times. A read error may explain this, as a much larger clone is one base away. This chain connects TRBV5-6 to TRBJ1-2; possibly TRBD1 for D (5 bases). Germline V gene lookup returns CDR1 SGHDT and CDR2 YYEEEE. The CDR3 contains 17 residues. Trimming pared 2 bases from V and 4 bases from J, leaving 21 bases between. The CDR3 protein is CASSLLGTVPYGYGYTF. CDR3 DNA sequence: TGTGCCAGCAGCTTATTAGGGACGGTCCCTTATGGCTATGGCTACACCTTC.

The chain links TRBV14 to TRBJ2-5; no clear D. Germline assignment: CDR1 SGHDN and CDR2 FVKESK. V was pared by 1 base and J by 11 bases, with 2 bases between. The CDR3 runs to 9 residues. CDR3 in DNA: TGTGCCAGCAGCCAAGGACAGTACTTC. Its translation: CASSQGQYF.